This TCR beta chain was captured by sequencing in a study of shared clonotypes between healthy human individuals. Some clones are missing from TCRdb's copy, which holds only in-frame ones; the method was immunoSEQ multiplex PCR. The sample has 2 million to 2.5 million clones, about 94% seen once. Study-wide results and caveats: Shared clonotypes: 4.5% to 6.5% naive CD4, roughly 3.5% naive CD8, less than 2.5% memory CD4, approximately 0.41% memory CD8. Clonotype sharing among the donors was expected to vary with sequencing depth.

As to this clone: The antigen is unknown. In the same sample, other DNA sequences code for this CDR3.

Division of CD4+ cells produced a CD45RA+ naive subset and a CD45RA-negative memory subset. Trimming took off 5 bases at V and 0 bases at J, with 8 bases between the two ends. Germline V gene data show CDR1 as SGHRS and CDR2 as YFSETQ. The CDR3 extends over 14 amino acids. Input material: naive CD4+ T cells sorted from blood. Subset: CD45RA+ positively selected. The source of this sequence is a man aged 18 to 29 in good health. This chain links TRBV5-1 with TRBJ1-4; D perhaps matches TRBD1 (5 bases). The CDR3 sequence is CASRRGSTNEKLFF. The CDR3 nucleotides are TGCGCCAGCAGAAGGGGTTCAACTAATGAAAAACTGTTTTTT.